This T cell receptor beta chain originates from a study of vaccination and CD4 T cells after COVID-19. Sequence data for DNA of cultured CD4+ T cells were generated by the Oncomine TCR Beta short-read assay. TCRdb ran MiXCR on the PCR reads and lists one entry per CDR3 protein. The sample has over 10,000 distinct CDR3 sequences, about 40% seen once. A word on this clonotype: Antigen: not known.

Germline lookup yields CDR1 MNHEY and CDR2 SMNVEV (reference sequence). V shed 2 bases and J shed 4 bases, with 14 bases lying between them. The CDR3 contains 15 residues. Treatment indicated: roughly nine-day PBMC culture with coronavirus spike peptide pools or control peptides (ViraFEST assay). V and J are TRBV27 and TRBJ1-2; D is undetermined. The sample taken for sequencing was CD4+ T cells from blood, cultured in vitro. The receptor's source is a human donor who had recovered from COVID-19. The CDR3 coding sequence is TGTGCCAGCAGTTTAAGACCCGGGTGGAGCTATGGCTACACCTTC. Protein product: CASSLRPGWSYGYTF.